This TCR beta chain was profiled in a study of blood T cell repertoires in COVID-19. Across the study: Acute and convalescent COVID-19 specimens originated in the United States, Italy and Spain. Nucleic acid was either cDNA or gDNA, and it came from T cells, B-cell-depleted T cells, or PBMCs.

Study processing details: Amplification of reference gene primers provided the estimated nucleated cell counts. Produced via immunoSEQ multiplex PCR; TCRdb's table is partial and in-frame only. V and J calls and clone size are given by that table; D and trimming were obtained from the DNA. The data hold approximately 68,000 clones, with roughly 80% observed a single time. This CDR3 spans 14 amino acids. J was trimmed by 5 bases and V by 5 bases; bases with no gene match: 7. Germline lookup yields CDR1 SGHTA and CDR2 FQGNSA. The TCR comes from a man older than 75 with active COVID-19. Sample: peripheral blood. The chain links TRBV7-2 to TRBJ1-1, with 8 bases identical to TRBD1. CDR3 nucleotides: TGTGCCAGCAGCGTAACATACAGGGGGACTGAAGCTTTCTTT. The encoded protein is CASSVTYRGTEAFF.